Below are 20 T cell receptor beta chains sequenced from a single sample in a study of blood T cell repertoires in COVID-19. The data were produced by immunoSEQ multiplex PCR, yet TCRdb's version contains in-frame clones alone and is incomplete. The table lists 350,000 to 450,000 clones, around 90% of them singletons. Material for sequencing was peripheral blood. These receptors came from a man between 40 and 49 years old with acute or convalescent COVID-19.

The gene calls are TRBV7-3 and TRBJ1-2, with 7 bases aligning to TRBD1. The CDR3 has 15 residues. From germline, CDR1 is SGHTA and CDR2 FQGTGA. The V gene end was trimmed by 5 bases and the J gene end by 1 base; junction bases not matched to a gene: 7. CDR3 protein: CASSRTGALNYGYTF. As DNA, the CDR3 is TGTGCCAGCAGCCGAACAGGGGCTCTTAACTATGGCTACACCTTC.

The rearrangement uses TRBV3-1 (or the pseudogene TRBV3-2) and TRBJ2-3, with 8 bases that match TRBD1. Germline V lookup: CDR1 LGHDT, CDR2 YNNKEL (reference sequence). The CDR3 contains 16 residues. V shed 0 bases and J 4 bases; nucleotides not matched to a gene: 6. CDR3 in amino acids: CASSQEGRQGPDTQYF. The CDR3 nucleotides are TGTGCCAGCAGCCAAGAGGGGCGACAGGGGCCAGATACGCAGTATTTT.

The chain employs TRBV15 and TRBJ1-4, with D possibly being TRBD1 (6 bases). V dropped 1 base and J dropped 8 bases, with 17 bases sitting between them. The CDR3 runs 16 residues. Germline V gene lookup returns CDR1 LNHNV and CDR2 YYDKDF (reference sequence). Here the CDR3 DNA reads TGTGCCACCAGCAGAGGCGGGTCAGGGGAGGGAGAAAAACTGTTTTTT. As protein: CATSRGGSGEGEKLFF.

The rearrangement joins TRBV2 to TRBJ1-6; 10 nucleotides line up with TRBD1. This CDR3 has 15 residues. Unmatched junction bases numbered 5, after V lost 2 bases and J lost 10 bases. Germline V gene sequence: CDR1 SNHLY, CDR2 FYNNEI. The CDR3 DNA sequence: TGTGCCAGCAGTGAAACCGGGACAGGGGTCTCACCCCTCCACTTT. It encodes CASSETGTGVSPLHF.

This chain links TRBV19 with TRBJ2-7; D gene uncertain. Germline CDR1 is LNHDA and CDR2 is SQIVND (reference sequence). V gave up 3 bases and J gave up 6 bases, with 18 bases separating them. The CDR3 is 15 residues long. The CDR3 protein is CASSIDFRYPPEQYF. As DNA, the CDR3 is TGTGCCAGTAGTATCGACTTCCGTTACCCACCCGAGCAGTACTTC.

The rearrangement joins TRBV21-1 to TRBJ1-2. TRBV21-1 is a pseudogene segment. This CDR3 region has 15 residues. This CDR3 reads CASSKPWRGPSGYTF. Written as DNA, the CDR3 is TGTGCCAGCAGCAAACCCTGGAGGGGTCCGTCTGGCTACACCTTC.

J is TRBJ2-7 and V is TRBV5-1; 8 bases are a match to TRBD1. Per germline, CDR1 SGHRS and CDR2 YFSETQ. With V trimmed by 4 bases and J by 0 bases, 6 bases remained unmatched. The CDR3 loop spans 15 amino acids. CDR3 bases: TGCGCCAGCAGCGAGACAGGGGCCTCCTCCTACGAGCAGTACTTC. Translation: CASSETGASSYEQYF.

The J gene is TRBJ2-1, the V gene TRBV28, with 7 bases lining up with TRBD2. The J segment lost 7 bases and the V segment lost 4 bases, leaving 10 bases of the junction unmatched. Germline V gives CDR1 MDHEN, CDR2 SYDVKM. The CDR3 has 15 residues. CDR3 nucleotides: TGTGCCAGCAGTTCTAGCGGCCGAAGGACGAATGAGCAGTTCTTC. Translated: CASSSSGRRTNEQFF.

This clone was found once. V gene TRBV5-1 combines with J gene TRBJ2-3; D possibly corresponds to TRBD1 (6 bases). The CDR3 consists of 14 residues. V gave up 3 bases and J gave up 2 bases, with 10 bases separating them. Germline loops: CDR1 SGHRS, CDR2 YFSETQ. The CDR3 region has the DNA TGCGCCAGCAGCTCAGGGGATAACACAGATACGCAGTATTTT. Amino acids: CASSSGDNTDTQYF.

This chain connects TRBV9 to TRBJ1-2; 7 bases align to TRBD1. The CDR3 consists of 15 residues. The V segment lost 3 bases and the J segment 2 bases; nucleotides outside the gene matches: 7. Germline V gene sequence: CDR1 SGDLS, CDR2 YYNGEE. The CDR3 loop reads CASSGEPTGNYGYTF. The DNA of the CDR3 is TGTGCCAGCAGCGGAGAGCCGACAGGGAACTATGGCTACACCTTC. The whole variable domain, filled in from reference TRBV9 and TRBJ1-2, reads DSGVTQTPKHLITATGQRVTLRCSPRSGDLSVYWYQQSLDQGLQFLIQYYNGEERAKGNILERFSAQQFPDLHSELNLSSLELGDSALYFCASSGEPTGNYGYTFGSGTRLTVV.

V usage is TRBV6-5 and J usage is TRBJ1-6; 7 bases are shared with TRBD1. V gave up 4 bases and J gave up 7 bases; unmatched junction bases: 7. CDR3 size: 15 residues. Per the germline V gene, CDR1 is MNHEY and CDR2 is SVGAGI. Here the CDR3 reads CASSSPGGYNSPLHF. CDR3 in DNA: TGTGCCAGCAGTTCTCCAGGGGGTTACAATTCACCCCTCCACTTT.

The rearrangement uses TRBV19 and TRBJ2-1; 9 bases match TRBD2. V dropped 9 bases and J dropped 5; count of bases not matched to a gene: 5. Germline CDR1 LNHDA, CDR2 SQIVND (reference sequence). The CDR3 has 13 amino acids. The CDR3 coding sequence is TGTGCCAGCGGCGGGAGGGCCGACAATGAGCAGTTCTTC. Translation gives CASGGRADNEQFF.

The chain joins TRBV15 to TRBJ2-7; D perhaps matches TRBD2 (6 bases). CDR3 size: 14 residues. V lost 1 base and J 3 bases, leaving 10 bases between the germline ends. Germline V CDR1 and CDR2: LNHNV, YYDKDF (reference sequence). The CDR3 DNA sequence: TGTGCCACCAGCAGAGTGGGGGGTAACTACGAGCAGTACTTC. Its translation: CATSRVGGNYEQYF.

The V gene is TRBV5-4, the J gene TRBJ1-2, with 7 bases aligning to TRBD1. Germline CDR1 reads SGHNT; CDR2 reads YYREEE (reference sequence). CDR3 size: 15 residues. V was pared by 4 bases and J by 4 bases, with 10 bases of the junction left unmatched. In DNA, the CDR3 is TGTGCCAGCAGCCCTTCAAGGGGGCTGGGCTATGGCTACACCTTC. Translation gives CASSPSRGLGYGYTF. Drawing the rest from reference TRBV5-4 and TRBJ1-2, the complete variable domain is ETGVTQSPTHLIKTRGQQVTLRCSSQSGHNTVSWYQQALGQGPQFIFQYYREEENGRGNFPPRFSGLQFPNYSSELNVNALELDDSALYLCASSPSRGLGYGYTFGSGTRLTVV.

The chain has TRBV28 and TRBJ2-7; 11 bases match TRBD2. The germline V gene encodes CDR1 MDHEN and CDR2 SYDVKM. V was pared by 6 bases and J by 4 bases, with 8 bases of the junction left unmatched. The length of the CDR3 is 15 residues. CDR3 sequence: CASSLTSGSLYEQYF. The CDR3 DNA sequence: TGTGCCAGCAGCCTTACTAGCGGGAGCTTGTACGAGCAGTACTTC. The full variable domain, with the rest looked up from reference TRBV28 and TRBJ2-7, is DVKVTQSSRYLVKRTGEKVFLECVQDMDHENMFWYRQDPGLGLRLIYFSYDVKMKEKGDIPEGYSVSREKKERFSLILESASTNQTSMYLCASSLTSGSLYEQYFGPGTRLTVT.

This clone has only one observation. The V gene is TRBV4-2, the J gene TRBJ1-1, with D possibly matching TRBD1 (5 bases). The CDR3 totals 12 residues. V gave up 7 bases and J gave up 7 bases, with 13 bases separating them. Germline V CDR1 and CDR2: LGHNA, YNFKEQ. The CDR3: CASTPIRGEAFF. DNA for the CDR3: TGTGCCAGCACTCCGATTAGGGGTGAAGCTTTCTTT.

The V call is TRBV9, the J call TRBJ2-5; D is uncertain. Trimming removed 4 bases from V and 2 bases from J, with 6 bases in between. CDR3 size: 12 residues. CDR1 is SGDLS and CDR2 is YYNGEE in the germline V gene. As DNA, the CDR3 is TGTGCCAGCAGCTTTAATCAAGAGACCCAGTACTTC. Translating gives CASSFNQETQYF. Full variable domain (rest looked up from reference TRBV9 and TRBJ2-5): DSGVTQTPKHLITATGQRVTLRCSPRSGDLSVYWYQQSLDQGLQFLIQYYNGEERAKGNILERFSAQQFPDLHSELNLSSLELGDSALYFCASSFNQETQYFGPGTRLLVL.

This clone occurred once. This chain joins TRBV11-3 and TRBJ2-3; D might be TRBD1 (6 bases). V was clipped by 0 bases and J by 5 bases, with 18 bases between them. The CDR3 runs to 17 residues. From germline, CDR1 is SGHNT and CDR2 YENEEA. The DNA for the CDR3 is TGTGCCAGCAGCTTAGATCATCGAGTCAGGGGTCTAGATACGCAGTATTTT. Translation: CASSLDHRVRGLDTQYF. The full variable domain, with the rest looked up from reference TRBV11-3 and TRBJ2-3, is EAGVVQSPRYKIIEKKQPVAFWCNPISGHNTLYWYLQNLGQGPELLIRYENEEAVDDSQLPKDRFSAERLKGVDSTLKIQPAELGDSAVYLCASSLDHRVRGLDTQYFGPGTRLTVL.

J is TRBJ2-1 and V is TRBV13, with TRBD2 identical over 13 bases. This CDR3 has 17 residues. Losses at the gene ends were 8 bases for V and 1 base for J; bases not matched to a gene: 8. Germline V CDR1 and CDR2: PRHDT, FYEKMQ (reference sequence). In DNA, the CDR3 is TGTGCCAGCGGGGGACTAGCGGGAAAGATGTCCTACAATGAGCAGTTCTTC. Its protein product is CASGGLAGKMSYNEQFF.

This clone was detected a few times. The CDR3 region has the DNA TGTGCCAGCAGCTCAGCAGAGGAACCTCAGCCCCAGCATTTT. Its translation: CASSSAEEPQPQHF. J is TRBJ1-5 and V is TRBV7-9; no clear D gene. V lost 4 bases and J lost 6, with 13 bases in between. This CDR3 has 14 amino acids. Germline V gene sequence: CDR1 SEHNR, CDR2 FQNEAQ (reference sequence). Based on the CDR3 plus reference TRBV7-9 and TRBJ1-5, the full variable domain is DTGVSQNPRHKITKRGQNVTFRCDPISEHNRLYWYRQTLGQGPEFLTYFQNEAQLEKSRLLSDRFSAERPKGSFSTLEIQRTEQGDSAMYLCASSSAEEPQPQHFGDGTRLSIL.